The clone carrying this TCR beta chain was seen ten or more times. Its antigen is still unknown. With a J-beta primer mix and a sample-barcoded 5' primer, a second PCR ran 7 to 11 cycles. TCRdb re-called the 5' RACE reads through MiXCR, storing one row per CDR3 protein. This repertoire shows 800,000 to 1,300,000 distinct CDR3 sequences, around 27% found once; its top ten account for around 0.75%. The data belong to a study of blood T cells in healthy people across ages. Study-wide findings and caveats: More naive CD4+ cells and higher diversity were found in long-lived than in aged donors. Since the PBMCs were unsorted, naive and antigen-experienced cells could not be conclusively compared.

The CDR3 consists of 15 residues. Per germline, CDR1 MDHEN and CDR2 SYDVKM. Trimming left V 3 bases short and J 2 bases short, with 11 bases between. These sequences were also reported in another study, on T cells of mothers and their children.

The chain combines TRBV28 with TRBJ1-5, with unresolved D. Sequenced sample: blood. This TCR came from a girl between 2 and 10 years old in good health. The chain's CDR3 is CASSLYAGGNQPQHF. CDR3 nucleotide sequence: TGTGCCAGCAGTTTGTACGCGGGAGGCAATCAGCCCCAGCATTTT.